The source of this T cell receptor beta chain is a study of tumor-infiltrating lymphocytes in primary liver carcinoma. Study-level background: Sample yields, roughly 3.5 to 8 million productive TCRbeta reads, were similar across the tissue types.

CDR1 LGHNA and CDR2 YSLEER come from the germline V gene. V lost 0 bases and J lost 6, with 13 bases in between. The CDR3 is 15 residues long. Researchers drew blood RNA from unsorted whole blood and extracted germline DNA as well. With chronic HBV infection, the patients were also treatment-naive. This clonotype was counted at least ten times. Its target is not known. A constant-region primer primed TCR beta cDNA synthesis from around 500 ng of total RNA. Slightly modified ARM-PCR with three nested multiplex PCR rounds yielded TCR beta libraries. The two initial PCR rounds, about 9 cycles each, used TRBV1-TRBV30 forward and C-beta reverse primers. TCRdb used MiXCR to reprocess the multiplex PCR reads, holding one entry per CDR3 protein. The sample records 300,000 to 350,000 distinct CDR3 sequences, almost 60% being singletons. Findings and caveats of the study: Significantly greater top-250-clone fractions characterized tumors relative to blood (p = 0.039). The overlap of tumor-adjacent and tumor-blood pairs was smaller than that of tumor region pairs.

Sequencing input: peripheral blood. The chain is built from TRBV4-3 and TRBJ2-3; D call uncertain. This TCR was recovered from a woman in her twenties or thirties with primary liver carcinoma and hepatitis B virus infection. The CDR3 DNA sequence: TGCGCCAGCAGCCAAGATGGGTCCGCGACGGATACGCAGTATTTT. It specifies CASSQDGSATDTQYF.